The clone carrying this TCR beta chain was counted once. Its antigen is unknown. The data originate from a study of cytomegalovirus exposure and HLA in healthy donors. Study results and limitations: According to reports, the classifier identified cytomegalovirus status with high specificity and sensitivity. The authors listed about 170 TCR beta chains as cytomegalovirus-associated.

The table came from immunoSEQ multiplex PCR; TCRdb's copy has only in-frame clones and leaves some out. Found here are over 110,000 clones, about 88% of them singletons; the top ten hold less than 9%. Trimming cost V 4 bases and J 7 bases, with 19 bases left between them. In germline, CDR1 is SNHLY, CDR2 FYNNEI. The CDR3 is 15 residues long. The sample consisted of PBMCs. V usage is TRBV2 and J usage is TRBJ1-2; D is possibly TRBD1 (5 bases). The receptor comes from a man aged 18 to 29 in good health and CMV-seropositive. CDR3 sequence (DNA): TGTGCCAGCAGTGTTGGGAGGGGTAAAGGGGTTGGCTACACCTTC. Protein: CASSVGRGKGVGYTF.